The TCR beta chain under discussion was sequenced for a study of CDR3 diversity in severe acne. CDR3 length: 14 residues. Germline values: CDR1 WSHSY, CDR2 SAAADI. J gave up 6 bases and V 3 bases, and 7 bases lay outside the gene matches. TCRdb analysed the PCR reads with MiXCR anew, one entry per CDR3 protein. Here the sample spans approximately 97,000 distinct CDR3 sequences, about half being singletons. The sample holds many counts of this clonotype. The rearrangement links TRBV10-2 to TRBJ2-7; 8 nucleotides agree with TRBD2. The sample comprised blood. The receptor was derived from a male donor with acne. The CDR3 spells CASSEGGRLAEQYF. Written as DNA, the CDR3 is TGCGCCAGCAGTGAAGGCGGGAGGTTGGCCGAGCAGTACTTC.